The 20 T cell receptor beta chains reported below all come from one sample, sequenced in a study of blood T cell repertoires in COVID-19. Clones were read by immunoSEQ multiplex PCR, and TCRdb kept only the in-frame ones, dropping some. Of approximately 100,000 clones listed, around 82% are singletons. Sequenced material: peripheral blood. These receptors all come from a man in his 70s with active or convalescent COVID-19.

This sequence joins TRBV3-1 (or the pseudogene TRBV3-2) and TRBJ1-1; D might be TRBD1 (5 bases). The CDR3 totals 16 residues. Looked up from germline, CDR1 is LGHDT and CDR2 is YNNKEL (reference sequence). The V gene lost 1 base and the J gene lost 3 bases, with 15 bases spanning the gap. In nucleotides, the CDR3 is TGTGCCAGCAGCCAAGGATTCAGGGTCCGGGACACTGAAGCTTTCTTT. This gives the protein CASSQGFRVRDTEAFF.

The rearrangement joins TRBV3-1 (or the pseudogene TRBV3-2) to TRBJ1-2; 7 bases match TRBD1. Germline-derived CDR1 and CDR2 are LGHDT and YNNKEL (reference sequence). V lost 4 bases and J lost 4; bases outside the gene matches: 9. The CDR3 length is 15 residues. CDR3 protein: CASSRRDSSSYGYTF. The CDR3 DNA reads as TGTGCCAGCAGCCGCCGGGACAGTAGCAGCTATGGCTACACCTTC.

A single count supports this clone. The chain combines TRBV19 with TRBJ2-3, with TRBD2 identical over 12 bases. From germline, CDR1 is LNHDA and CDR2 SQIVND (reference sequence). The CDR3 consists of 19 residues. V was pared by 3 bases and J by 2 bases, with 12 bases of the junction left unmatched. The CDR3 DNA follows: TGTGCCAGTAGTATGCCCTCCGGACTAGCGGGGCGAAACACAGATACGCAGTATTTT. It specifies CASSMPSGLAGRNTDTQYF.

The V gene is TRBV4-3, the J gene TRBJ2-6; the D is unclear. Looked up from germline, CDR1 is LGHNA and CDR2 is YSLEER. Trimming took 1 base from V and 0 from J, leaving 7 bases between them. This CDR3 spans 16 amino acids. This CDR3 is CASSQGRSSGANVLTF. CDR3 nucleotides: TGCGCCAGCAGCCAAGGTCGGAGCTCTGGGGCCAACGTCCTGACTTTC.

This chain links TRBV15 with TRBJ2-7; 8 nucleotides line up with TRBD2. CDR1 LNHNV and CDR2 YYDKDF come from the germline V gene (reference sequence). V gave up 5 bases and J gave up 4 bases; unmatched junction bases: 10. The CDR3 spans 15 residues. This CDR3 reads CATSLRGARVYEQYF. CDR3 nucleotides: TGTGCCACCAGCTTGCGGGGGGCTCGGGTTTACGAGCAGTACTTC.

This clone was observed a handful of times. CDR3: CASSPSGYEQYF. Written as DNA, the CDR3 is TGTGCCAGCAGCCCCTCAGGCTACGAGCAGTACTTC. The chain joins TRBV3-1 (or the pseudogene TRBV3-2) to TRBJ2-7; the D is unclear. This CDR3 has 12 residues. Germline V gene sequence: CDR1 LGHDT, CDR2 YNNKEL (reference sequence). Trimming pared 4 bases from V and 3 bases from J, leaving 7 bases between.

J is TRBJ1-6 and V is TRBV3-1 (or the pseudogene TRBV3-2); 10 bases line up with TRBD1. This CDR3 is built from 16 residues. With V trimmed by 3 bases and J by 14 bases, 13 bases remained unmatched. Looked up from germline, CDR1 is LGHDT and CDR2 is YNNKEL (reference sequence). The CDR3 loop reads CASSQGRGQGTQTLHF. The CDR3 DNA sequence: TGTGCCAGCAGCCAGGGTAGGGGACAGGGGACTCAAACCCTCCACTTT.

This chain connects TRBV4-3 to TRBJ2-5; TRBD1 aligns across 11 bases. Germline V CDR1 and CDR2: LGHNA, YSLEER. V dropped 1 base and J dropped 4; count of bases not matched to a gene: 2. The CDR3 spans 15 residues. As DNA, the CDR3 is TGCGCCAGCAGCCAAGGCGGACAGGGGGCAGAGACCCAGTACTTC. As protein: CASSQGGQGAETQYF.

V is TRBV6-2 or TRBV6-3 and J is TRBJ2-3; 8 nucleotides match TRBD1. Germline lookup yields CDR1 MNHEY and CDR2 SVGEGT. The CDR3 length is 15 residues. V trimming: 5 bases; J trimming: 2 bases; junction bases outside the gene matches: 6. The CDR3 region has the DNA TGTGCCAGCAGTCGGACAGGGTACGACACAGATACGCAGTATTTT. Protein sequence: CASSRTGYDTDTQYF.

The chain couples TRBV11-3 to TRBJ1-1, with a weak D call TRBD1 (5 bases). Between the trimmed V and J ends, which lost 0 bases and 5 bases, there was a span of 19 bases. The CDR3 length is 17 residues. Germline CDR1 is SGHNT and CDR2 is YENEEA. The CDR3 DNA reads as TGTGCCAGCAGCTTAGATCGGTGGGGGGAGGCACATACTGAAGCTTTCTTT. Translation: CASSLDRWGEAHTEAFF.

The CDR3 is CASSSGDSFYSYEQYF. CDR3 nucleotide sequence: TGTGCCAGCAGCTCAGGTGACAGCTTCTACTCCTACGAGCAGTACTTC. The chain has TRBV11-2 and TRBJ2-7; D might be TRBD1 (5 bases). The germline CDR1 and CDR2 sequences are SGHAT and FQNNGV. Trimming took 4 bases from V and 0 from J, leaving 16 bases between them. This CDR3 contains 16 residues.

This clone was counted many times. V is TRBV4-2 and J is TRBJ2-7; 8 nucleotides line up with TRBD2. The CDR3 totals 15 residues. In germline, CDR1 is LGHNA, CDR2 YNFKEQ. V lost 5 bases to trimming and J lost 4 bases; unmatched junction nucleotides: 10. The CDR3 DNA reads TGTGCCAGCAGCGAACGGGAGGGCAGACCTTACGAGCAGTACTTC. It encodes CASSEREGRPYEQYF.

The J gene is TRBJ2-5, the V gene TRBV15, with a possible D match to TRBD2 (6 bases). The germline V gene has CDR1 LNHNV and CDR2 YYDKDF (reference sequence). Trimming shortened V by 6 bases and J by 5 bases, and 13 bases separated the two germline ends. The CDR3 is made up of 13 amino acids. The CDR3 sequence: CATRGRRGETQYF. CDR3 DNA sequence: TGTGCCACCAGGGGCCGGAGGGGCGAGACCCAGTACTTC. Looking up the rest from reference TRBV15 and TRBJ2-5 gives the full variable domain: DAMVIQNPRYQVTQFGKPVTLSCSQTLNHNVMYWYQQKSSQAPKLLFHYYDKDFNNEADTPDNFQSRRPNTSFCFLDIRSPGLGDTAMYLCATRGRRGETQYFGPGTRLLVL.

This clone was seen once. The chain uses TRBV7-2 and TRBJ2-5, with TRBD2 matching 11 bases. Germline loops: CDR1 SGHTA, CDR2 FQGNSA. The junction had 8 bases not matched to a gene; V was cut back by 5 bases and J by 3 bases. The CDR3 consists of 16 residues. The chain's CDR3 is CASSPLRLAGKETQYF. The CDR3 nucleotides are TGTGCCAGCAGCCCCCTTCGACTAGCGGGAAAAGAGACCCAGTACTTC. The variable domain in full, completed from reference TRBV7-2 and TRBJ2-5, reads GAGVSQSPSNKVTEKGKDVELRCDPISGHTALYWYRQSLGQGLEFLIYFQGNSAPDKSGLPSDRFSAERTGGSVSTLTIQRTQQEDSAVYLCASSPLRLAGKETQYFGPGTRLLVL.

This clone was recorded once. The junction and the germline gene differ at one end; a read error may be behind it. The chain carries TRBV7-7 and TRBJ1-6; 7 bases map to TRBD1. CDR3 length: 15 amino acids. CDR1 is SSHAT and CDR2 is FNYEAQ in the germline V gene (reference sequence). CDR3 coding DNA: TGTGCTAGCAGCCCGTACACAGGGGATAATTCACCCCTCCACTTT. Amino acid sequence: CASSPYTGDNSPLHF.

This clone was counted once. The genes are TRBV5-1 and TRBJ2-5, with TRBD1 matching over 10 bases. Trimming cost V 0 bases and J 6 bases; bases outside gene matches: 11. The CDR3 runs 17 residues. Germline V gives CDR1 SGHRS, CDR2 YFSETQ. Written as DNA, the CDR3 is TGCGCCAGCAGCTTGGATACCGGGACAGGGGTCGGAAAGACCCAGTACTTC. It encodes CASSLDTGTGVGKTQYF.

The rearrangement joins TRBV13 to TRBJ2-2; 8 nucleotides match TRBD2. After removal of 0 bases from V and 6 bases from J, the junction contained 6 bases not matched to a gene. The CDR3 extends over 16 amino acids. The germline V gene encodes CDR1 PRHDT and CDR2 FYEKMQ (reference sequence). CDR3 nucleotides: TGTGCCAGCAGCTTAGGATCAGCGGGGGTATCCGGGGAGCTGTTTTTT. Protein sequence: CASSLGSAGVSGELFF.

The chain links TRBV5-1 to TRBJ2-3, with 7 positions matching TRBD2. This CDR3 region has 14 residues. Trimming took 4 bases from V and 1 from J; bases not matched to a gene: 3. The germline gives CDR1 SGHRS, CDR2 YFSETQ. CDR3 in DNA: TGCGCCAGCAGCGGGCTAGCGGGCACAGATACGCAGTATTTT. This encodes CASSGLAGTDTQYF.

The CDR3 coding sequence is TGTGCCAGCACCCTAATGGGGGCAGGAGGCAATCAGCCCCAGCATTTT. Translating it yields CASTLMGAGGNQPQHF. The chain recombines TRBV6-6 with TRBJ1-5; D is perhaps TRBD1 (6 bases). CDR3 length: 16 residues. With 7 bases removed from V and 2 bases from J, the gap between germline ends came to 18 bases. Germline loops: CDR1 MNHNY, CDR2 SVGAGI (reference sequence).

This sequence joins TRBV6-5 and TRBJ1-1; D uncertain. The length of the CDR3 is 13 residues. The V end was cut by 6 bases, the J end by 8 bases, with 16 bases between. CDR1 is MNHEY and CDR2 is SVGAGI in the germline V gene. The DNA for the CDR3 is TGTGCCAGCAGCCACAGATATCTAATAGAAGCTTTCTTT. As protein: CASSHRYLIEAFF.